This T cell receptor (beta chain) was identified in a study of cytomegalovirus exposure and HLA in healthy donors (dated by TCRdb to the late 2010s). Broadly, across the study: An earlier analysis of approximately 640 of the donors reported about 290 Gb of sequence data and 117 million unique TCR beta sequences from 150 million to 200 million T cells. Approximately 300 gigabases of sequencing data and around 80 million unique TCR sequences made up an early release that covered approximately 700 HLA-typed donors. The genetic ancestry cluster associated with self-reported Caucasian donors included 81% of the 350 to 500 genotyped donors. The study aimed to test whether cataloging public T cell receptors could reveal signatures of past pathogen exposure. The T cell repertoires of under 700 subjects were profiled by immunosequencing and related to cytomegalovirus serostatus. Besides the first cohort of roughly 660 subjects, a separate validation cohort made up of 120 different subjects was used. The study combined high-throughput TCR immunosequencing, statistical association of individual TCRs with disease status, and machine learning to predict cytomegalovirus infection status. A later analysis re-examined previously published TCR beta repertoires from 500 to 700 donors and added high-resolution HLA genotyping to investigate patterns of TCR occurrence. Rather than using new phenotypic data, the later analysis identified candidate immune exposures from TCR beta sequences and from how often those sequences occurred across donors. To decide whether each TCR beta V gene segment behaved as functional or pseudogenic, an earlier analysis of 587 of the donors relied on high-throughput TCR beta sequencing. Donor age, sex, ethnicity and CMV serostatus were compiled alongside the repertoire data. In a later genetic analysis, genome-wide SNP genotypes for about 65% of the 666 donors were used, and that subset was treated as a discovery cohort. All discovery cohort repertoires had been generated on a single sequencing platform. HLA typing covered class I and class II loci at four-digit resolution. Typing coverage varied by locus: roughly 629-640 donors for A, B, C, DRB1 and DQB1; some 520 for DQA1; around 570 for DPA1; approximately 450 for DPB1. Because of strong linkage in the cohort, four to six DR-DQ haplotypes were treated as single units for association and clustering. On average, 235,054 unique TCR beta nucleotide sequences were sequenced per donor among 350 to 400 genotyped donors of the cohort, with roughly 18% of those sequences being non-productive. What the study reported, not specific to this receptor: When HLA alleles, especially DR and DQ, strongly co-occurred, attributing TCR associations to individual alleles was difficult. At a false discovery rate of 0.05, a later analysis linked 15,000 to 20,000 TCR beta sequences to specific HLA alleles. The study listed over 150 TCR beta chains as associated with cytomegalovirus. CMV serostatus was the only immune exposure information available for the cohort. The authors suggested that the approach could potentially be generalized to other disease states and immunological phenotypes. In a later analysis, HLA-associated TCR beta chains were found to be more clonally expanded and to have lower generation probabilities than equally common non-associated chains. Correlated functional status among segregating V segments might be attributable to linkage disequilibrium, but an unknown experimental factor could not be ruled out. Across donors, most TCR sequences were observed very rarely, whereas some public TCRs were present in many individuals. Several of the top co-occurrence clusters appeared to be linked to parvovirus B19, influenza, CMV and Epstein-Barr virus, according to a later analysis. V-gene and J-gene trimming of TCR beta chains was associated with a missense DCLRE1C variant in a later genetic analysis, and the association was replicated in an independent cohort. In this cohort, only TCR beta chains were sequenced, and detectable features were limited by the absence of alpha or paired-chain data. The presence/absence analyses assumed that sequencing depth was roughly uniform across donors, and that assumption may not be true. Because the 87-base-pair reads could not distinguish some IMGT-functional V segments, including TRBV6-2 and TRBV6-3, those segments were excluded. HLA typing was unavailable for some donors at each locus, so association tests used only the typed subset. The classifier was reported to diagnose cytomegalovirus status with high specificity and sensitivity in both the original and validation cohorts. Compared with the roughly 670-donor mean, donors in an Asian-associated ancestry cluster had fewer N-insertions in productive TCRs, according to a later genetic analysis. A further reported finding was that TCR beta sequences accurately predicted the HLA-A and HLA-B alleles for most subjects in the first cohort. Broadly in line with IMGT annotations, most TCR beta V segments showed up in productive rearrangements about 90% or about 30% of the time in an earlier analysis of about 500 of the donors. In a later analysis, most CMV-associated TCR beta chains were found to appear HLA-restricted, with HLA associations seemingly driven largely by CMV exposure. In vitro tests confirmed that a few of the cytomegalovirus-associated TCR beta chains recognize cytomegalovirus antigens. According to a later analysis, TCR association rates differed among HLA loci, with DRB1 alleles showing the most associated TCRs and HLA-C alleles showing the fewest. Seventeen rarely observed V segments, including chromosome 9 orphons, were excluded from the earlier analysis of several hundred of the donors because counts were too low. A group of highly shared sequence variants was considered likely to be a technical artifact of the sequencing pipeline.

The cohort was made up of 500 to 850 healthy bone marrow donors. At the time of sampling, all cohort members were nominally healthy, though unrecorded immune exposures were likely present. The donor was CMV seropositive and belonged to the group of around 300 seropositive cohort members. Each donor provided a peripheral blood sample, and peripheral blood mononuclear cells were used for TCR beta sequencing. The Qiagen DNeasy Blood Extraction Kit was used to extract genomic DNA from the blood cell samples. The CDR3 covers 15 residues, taking in both the cysteine and the phenylalanine. Only the CDR3 DNA stays, 45 bases, in frame from base 1. CDR1 and CDR2 are drawn from the germline V gene: SNHLY, FYNNEI. At the junction V is shortened by 6 bases and J by 3 bases, with 12 bases in between. Library prep was done by the immunoSEQ multiplex PCR assay. The multiplex PCR relied on a mix of 60 forward primers for TCR Vbeta segments and 13 reverse primers for TCR Jbeta segments. The CDR3 region of rearranged TCR beta genes was amplified from genomic DNA with a multiplex PCR assay. The amplified TCR beta libraries were sequenced on the Illumina HiSeq System as 87-base-pair reads. The paper's processing steps were these. Across the 600 to 700 repertoires, a later analysis counted some 81 million unique TCR beta chains, roughly 11 million of which were shared by at least two donors. A nearest-neighbor algorithm error-corrected the raw reads and collapsed the reads into unique sequences, merging closely related sequences to remove PCR and sequencing errors. Alignment of CDR3 sequences to IMGT reference sequences was used to assign V, D and J gene segments. Each retained sequence needed at least a six-nucleotide match to both a V gene segment and a J gene segment. A rearrangement counted as productive if the CDR3 had no stop codons and remained in frame with V and J, and every other rearrangement counted as non-productive. Following IMGT convention, CDR3 was defined as the stretch from the second conserved V-encoded cysteine up to the conserved J-encoded phenylalanine. The earlier analysis of some 540 of the donors excluded any sequence lacking an unambiguous match to a single V gene segment. An earlier analysis of 550 to 650 of the donors classified V segments as functional when productive rearrangements were above 56.7% and as segregating when the standard deviation between donors was above 5%. A statistical classification framework was developed to diagnose cytomegalovirus status using the catalog of TCR beta chain sequences. In a later analysis, TCR nucleotide sequences were compared against IMGT/GENE-DB human TR gene sequences so that V and J genes could be assigned. The TCRdist pipeline was used in a later analysis to assign CDR3 sequences and most-parsimonious VDJ recombination scenarios. In a later analysis, each TCR beta chain was defined by its CDR3 amino acid sequence together with its V-gene family, and reads lacking a unique V-gene family were excluded. As a way to deal with suspected cross-contamination and a sequencing artifact, a later analysis dropped roughly 600 nucleotide sequences that were highly shared and had low generation probability. For each public chain, a later analysis derived a clonal expansion index from normalized ranks of inferred template counts within each repertoire. In a later analysis, generation probabilities were computed using a VDJ recombination model fitted to out-of-frame rearrangements, and the results were checked against IGoR. In a later analysis, hypergeometric tests were used to score TCR-TCR, TCR-HLA and TCR-CMV co-occurrence, with a repertoire-size bias correction applied to TCR pairs. A later analysis estimated false discovery rates by permuting HLA or CMV assignments 20 times. In a later analysis, co-occurring TCRs were grouped using DBSCAN, and TCRdist sequence similarity was added for clustering within HLA-allele-positive subsets. For co-occurrence clustering, repertoires with fewer than 30,000 or more than 120,000 public chains were excluded, along with four or five repertoires with anomalous nucleotide sharing. TCRdb took over this immuneACCESS table, retaining in-frame rearrangements with V and J assigned. Such tables are incomplete; in checked studies, under half of the missing clones stem from an unresolved V gene, and the remainder is unexplained. V and J calls and clone size are as listed in that table; D and trimming were resolved from the DNA. In this sample the table shows roughly 93,000 clones, about 80% of which occur a single time. The biggest ten clones account for roughly 9.8% of the sample.

This clone was counted between two and nine times. Its antigen is not yet known. Per-nucleotide qualities are absent, and no much larger clonotype sits a single base away. The source is a young man in good health and CMV-seropositive. Sample: PBMCs. The chain is made from TRBV2 and TRBJ1-6; possibly the D gene is TRBD1, per 6 matching bases. The nucleotide sequence is given as TGTGCCAGCAGAGTGGACAGTATCTATAATTCACCCCTCCACTTT. Its translation is CASRVDSIYNSPLHF. With the portions outside the CDR3 filled from the reference TRBV2 and TRBJ1-6 genes, the complete variable region becomes EPEVTQTPSHQVTQMGQEVILRCVPISNHLYFYWYRQILGQKVEFLVSFYNNEISEKSEIFDDQFSVERPDGSNFTLKIRSTKLEDSAMYFCASRVDSIYNSPLHFGNGTRLTVT.